These 23 T cell receptor beta chains share one sample of origin, sequenced in a study of T cell changes during pregnancy in multiple sclerosis. Method: immunoSEQ multiplex PCR; TCRdb's copy keeps in-frame clones and lacks some. The sample holds approximately 79,000 clones; just over 90% are singletons and the top ten take roughly 0.21%. Sequences were derived from CD4+ T cells from peripheral blood mononuclear cells, sampled before pregnancy. The receptor source for this set is a female donor with multiple sclerosis, enrolled in a pregnancy study.

This clone has a single count. This rearrangement joins TRBV20-1 to TRBJ2-4; D unclear. Trimming stripped 6 bases from V and 11 bases from J, with 14 bases between. Germline CDR1 DFQATT, CDR2 SNEGSKA (reference sequence). The CDR3 runs 11 residues. CDR3 protein: CSAVSHWLQYF. CDR3 sequence (DNA): TGCAGTGCAGTGTCCCATTGGCTTCAGTACTTC.

The gene calls are TRBV19 and TRBJ1-2; maybe TRBD1 (6 bases). V was cut by 3 bases and J by 2 bases, with 10 bases left in between. The CDR3 is 14 residues long. The V gene's germline CDR1 is LNHDA and CDR2 SQIVND (reference sequence). The CDR3 loop reads CASSMEQGNYGYTF. DNA of the CDR3: TGTGCCAGTAGTATGGAACAGGGAAACTATGGCTACACCTTC.

The rearrangement links TRBV9 to TRBJ2-5, with 9 bases identical to TRBD1. This CDR3 has 17 amino acids. Germline CDR1 SGDLS, CDR2 YYNGEE. The V segment lost 0 bases and the J segment 2 bases; nucleotides outside the gene matches: 8. The CDR3 DNA follows: TGTGCCAGCAGCGTAGCTACGACAGGGGGTTCTCAAGAGACCCAGTACTTC. Amino acid sequence: CASSVATTGGSQETQYF.

This clone was counted once. V is TRBV5-6 and J is TRBJ1-4; D is unclear. The length of the CDR3 is 12 residues. V lost 7 bases and J 8 bases, leaving 12 bases between the germline ends. The germline CDR1 and CDR2 sequences are SGHDT and YYEEEE. CDR3 residues: CASGRGSEKLFF. In nucleotides, the CDR3 is TGTGCCAGCGGCCGGGGTTCAGAAAAACTGTTTTTT.

This sequence joins TRBV2 and TRBJ2-5, with 8 nucleotides matching TRBD1. Germline loops: CDR1 SNHLY, CDR2 FYNNEI. This CDR3 contains 15 residues. J lost 4 bases, V lost 6 bases, and 10 bases had no gene match. CDR3 nucleotide sequence: TGTGCCAGCAGCCGCGACAGGGGAATAGGAGAGACCCAGTACTTC. Translation gives CASSRDRGIGETQYF.

The rearrangement joins TRBV2 to TRBJ2-3, with 8 bases lining up with TRBD2. CDR3 length: 16 amino acids. Germline assignment: CDR1 SNHLY and CDR2 FYNNEI. With 6 bases clipped from V and 1 base from J, the junction kept 9 bases outside the gene matches. This CDR3 reads CASSSGGGGGTDTQYF. CDR3 sequence (DNA): TGTGCCAGCAGCTCGGGGGGGGGAGGCGGCACAGATACGCAGTATTTT.

The gene calls are TRBV6-5 and TRBJ2-1, with TRBD2 matching over 7 bases. Germline CDR1 and CDR2: MNHEY and SVGAGI. V dropped 2 bases and J dropped 4; count of bases not matched to a gene: 8. CDR3 length equals 16 residues. The CDR3 DNA reads TGTGCCAGCAGTTACCAGATGGGAGGGCCTTACAATGAGCAGTTCTTC. Its protein is CASSYQMGGPYNEQFF.

This chain joins TRBV5-1 and TRBJ1-6; D gene unclear. The V end lost 3 bases, the J end lost 5 bases, and 9 bases lay between the germline ends. CDR1 and CDR2 (germline): SGHRS, YFSETQ. The CDR3 sequence is 14 residues long. The CDR3 here is CASSSRTDNSPLHF. CDR3 coding DNA: TGCGCCAGCAGCTCGCGCACGGATAATTCACCCCTCCACTTT.

This clone was counted a few times. The chain combines TRBV18 with TRBJ1-2; 7 bases fit TRBD1. The CDR3 is made up of 14 amino acids. J lost 4 bases, V lost 2 bases, and 4 bases had no gene match. Germline V gene lookup returns CDR1 KGHSH and CDR2 LQKENI. The CDR3 spells CASSPVGGGYGYTF. CDR3 sequence (DNA): TGTGCCAGCTCACCAGTAGGGGGCGGCTATGGCTACACCTTC.

This clone appeared a single time. This sequence joins TRBV11-2 and TRBJ2-1, with 8 positions matching TRBD2. This CDR3 has 15 amino acids. The ends lost 1 base at V and 6 bases at J; junction bases unmatched: 5. In germline, CDR1 is SGHAT, CDR2 FQNNGV. The CDR3 spells CASSLGIAGFNEQFF. DNA of the CDR3: TGTGCCAGCAGCTTAGGTATAGCGGGGTTCAATGAGCAGTTCTTC.

This sequence joins TRBV21-1 and TRBJ2-7; TRBD1 was called by the table and not checked on the DNA. TRBV21-1 is a known pseudogene. The CDR3 has 17 residues. This CDR3 is CASSFELEGVSAYEQYF. CDR3 in DNA: TGTGCCAGCAGCTTCGAGTTAGAGGGGGTCTCAGCCTACGAGCAGTACTTC.

V usage is TRBV2 and J usage is TRBJ1-4, with 7 bases aligning to TRBD1. The CDR3 extends over 15 amino acids. Germline values: CDR1 SNHLY, CDR2 FYNNEI. The J segment lost 9 bases and the V segment lost 8 bases, leaving 15 bases of the junction unmatched. In nucleotides, the CDR3 is TGTGCCAGCGAGTTCCCCGGGACAGCGCTTAAAAAACTGTTTTTT. Translating it yields CASEFPGTALKKLFF.

The chain uses TRBV4-1 and TRBJ2-7, with 9 nucleotides matching TRBD1. J was trimmed by 4 bases and V by 4 bases; bases with no gene match: 5. The length of the CDR3 is 14 residues. The germline CDR1 and CDR2 sequences are MGHRA and YSYEKL. Written as DNA, the CDR3 is TGCGCCAGCAGCCCCAGGGGGACAGGGTACGAGCAGTACTTC. Its translation: CASSPRGTGYEQYF.

The chain links TRBV7-9 to TRBJ2-7; the match to TRBD1 covers 12 bases. The CDR3 consists of 16 residues. Trimming at V came to 1 base and at J to 5 bases, leaving 6 bases not matched to a gene. CDR1 and CDR2 (germline): SEHNR, FQNEAQ (reference sequence). The chain's CDR3 is CASSLEGQGAWDEQYF. In nucleotides, the CDR3 is TGTGCCAGCAGCTTAGAGGGACAGGGGGCGTGGGACGAGCAGTACTTC.

The J gene is TRBJ1-4, the V gene TRBV5-6, with TRBD1 identical over 9 bases. The CDR3 is 15 residues long. Germline V gene sequence: CDR1 SGHDT, CDR2 YYEEEE. V was pared by 2 bases and J by 8 bases, with 7 bases of the junction left unmatched. CDR3 loop: CASSFTGGIGEKLFF. As DNA, the CDR3 is TGTGCCAGCAGCTTTACAGGGGGCATTGGAGAAAAACTGTTTTTT. Drawing the rest from reference TRBV5-6 and TRBJ1-4, the complete variable domain is DAGVTQSPTHLIKTRGQQVTLRCSPKSGHDTVSWYQQALGQGPQFIFQYYEEEERQRGNFPDRFSGHQFPNYSSELNVNALLLGDSALYLCASSFTGGIGEKLFFGSGTQLSVL.

V is TRBV9 and J is TRBJ2-3, with D unclear. Germline lookup yields CDR1 SGDLS and CDR2 YYNGEE. Trimming stripped 0 bases from V and 6 bases from J, with 11 bases between. The CDR3 sequence is 14 residues long. The CDR3 loop is CASSVEARSDTQYF. CDR3 nucleotides: TGTGCCAGCAGCGTAGAGGCGCGGTCGGATACGCAGTATTTT.

The gene calls are TRBV18 and TRBJ1-5; D unresolved. This CDR3 region has 14 residues. V lost 6 bases and J 7 bases, leaving 16 bases between the germline ends. CDR1 is KGHSH, CDR2 LQKENI, per germline. CDR3 sequence reads: CASSPGGEFQPQHF. The CDR3 nucleotides are TGTGCCAGCTCGCCGGGCGGGGAGTTCCAGCCCCAGCATTTT.

This rearrangement joins TRBV6-1 to TRBJ1-4; 8 bases line up with TRBD1. The ends lost 0 bases at V and 7 bases at J; junction bases unmatched: 7. Per germline, CDR1 MNHNS and CDR2 SASEGT. The CDR3 consists of 16 residues. The CDR3, as DNA: TGTGCCAGCAGTGAAGCTCGCGGACAGGGCGGTGAAAAACTGTTTTTT. Translating gives CASSEARGQGGEKLFF.

In its sample, this clone was seen once. The chain uses TRBV4-2 and TRBJ2-7, with D possibly being TRBD2 (6 bases). The CDR3 length is 15 residues. V lost 1 base and J lost 5, with 15 bases in between. Germline V lookup: CDR1 LGHNA, CDR2 YNFKEQ. The CDR3 sequence: CASSQVSGESNEQYF. CDR3 DNA: TGTGCCAGCAGCCAAGTTTCGGGGGAAAGCAACGAGCAGTACTTC.

This clone was counted only a few times. The V and J genes are TRBV30 and TRBJ1-6, with D perhaps matching TRBD1 (5 bases). The germline CDR1 and CDR2 sequences are GTSNPN and SVGIG (reference sequence). Trimming took off 0 bases at V and 8 bases at J, with 11 bases between the two ends. The CDR3 is 14 residues long. The CDR3 sequence is CAWSVGGGDSPLHF. The CDR3 DNA reads TGTGCCTGGAGTGTCGGTGGGGGGGATTCACCCCTCCACTTT.

The J gene is TRBJ2-7, the V gene TRBV19; the D gene is possibly TRBD1 (5 bases). The V end was cut by 5 bases, the J end by 3 bases, with 14 bases between. Germline V gene lookup returns CDR1 LNHDA and CDR2 SQIVND (reference sequence). CDR3 length: 14 amino acids. The CDR3 spells CASSQRTIYYEQYF. The DNA of the CDR3 is TGTGCCAGTAGTCAAAGGACAATCTACTACGAGCAGTACTTC.

The CDR3 bases are TGTGCCAGCAAAAGACTAGCGGGAGAATCTGGGGCCAACGTCCTGACTTTC. It encodes CASKRLAGESGANVLTF. The J gene is TRBJ2-6, the V gene TRBV27, with 12 bases aligning to TRBD2. Trimming at V came to 7 bases and at J to 1 base, leaving 5 bases not matched to a gene. Germline assignment: CDR1 MNHEY and CDR2 SMNVEV (reference sequence). The CDR3 is 17 residues long.

The rearrangement uses TRBV5-4 and TRBJ1-2, with a weak D call TRBD1 (5 bases). CDR1 SGHNT and CDR2 YYREEE come from the germline V gene (reference sequence). The CDR3 runs to 14 residues. Trimming pared 0 bases from V and 4 bases from J, leaving 10 bases between. As DNA, the CDR3 is TGTGCCAGCAGCTTGGTCGGGGGAGTCTATGGCTACACCTTC. The encoded protein is CASSLVGGVYGYTF.